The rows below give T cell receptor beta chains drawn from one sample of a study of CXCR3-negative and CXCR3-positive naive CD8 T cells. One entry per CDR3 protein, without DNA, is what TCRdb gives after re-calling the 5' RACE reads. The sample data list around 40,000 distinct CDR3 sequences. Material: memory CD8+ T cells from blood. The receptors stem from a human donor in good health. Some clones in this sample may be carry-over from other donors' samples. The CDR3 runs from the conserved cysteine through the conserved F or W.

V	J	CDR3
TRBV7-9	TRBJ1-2	CASSSGTDGYTF
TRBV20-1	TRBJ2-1	CSASDGGDYNEQFF
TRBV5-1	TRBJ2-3	CASSLGTSGDTQYF
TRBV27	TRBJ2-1	CASSLPPWTPYNEQFF
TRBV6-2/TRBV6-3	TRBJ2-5	CASTPEMLWRAYQETQYF
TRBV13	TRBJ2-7	CASSWSVQGPWEQYF
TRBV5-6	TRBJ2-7	CASSLDRGKLYEQYF
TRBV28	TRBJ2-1	CASSLGNEQFF
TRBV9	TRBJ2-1	CASSVASGTNEQFF
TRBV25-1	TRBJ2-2	CASSEETGELFF
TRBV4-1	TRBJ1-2	CASSQDEGINYGYTF
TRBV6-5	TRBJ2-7	CASSYSNRGAPYEQYF
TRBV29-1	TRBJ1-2	CSVAGGEDGYTF
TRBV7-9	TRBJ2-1	CASSLGSGLGTGFIDEQFF